These 6 T cell receptor beta chains originate from one sample sequenced in a study of blood T cell repertoires in COVID-19 (dated by TCRdb to 2018 to 2021). The library relied on the immunoSEQ multiplex PCR assay. TCRdb provides this immuneACCESS table in a form limited to in-frame rearrangements. Some clones are lacking; in checked studies, under half of them reflect an unresolved V gene, and why the rest are absent is not known. The sample table lists some 50,000 clones, around 80% of them with a count of one. The leading ten clones occupy around 8.7% of the sample. The specimen sequenced was peripheral blood. Source of these receptors: a woman of 80 years or more with acute or convalescent COVID-19.

This chain uses TRBV6-5 with TRBJ2-1, with D perhaps TRBD2 (6 bases). This CDR3 has 14 residues. Trimming pared 5 bases from V and 7 bases from J, leaving 15 bases between. Germline V gene sequence: CDR1 MNHEY, CDR2 SVGAGI. CDR3 sequence reads: CASSLLEGRNEQFF. Written as DNA, the CDR3 is TGTGCCAGCAGTCTCCTTGAGGGGAGGAATGAGCAGTTCTTC.

In this sample, this clone turned up once. The V call is TRBV7-9, the J call TRBJ2-3, with 8 bases aligning to TRBD2. Trimming at V came to 5 bases and at J to 2 bases, leaving 3 bases not matched to a gene. Germline-derived CDR1 and CDR2 are SEHNR and FQNEAQ (reference sequence). The CDR3 has 14 amino acids. DNA for the CDR3: TGTGCCAGCAGCGTGACTAGCGCCACAGATACGCAGTATTTT. This encodes CASSVTSATDTQYF.

V is TRBV7-9 and J is TRBJ1-6; D unclear. Looked up from germline, CDR1 is SEHNR and CDR2 is FQNEAQ (reference sequence). V gave up 4 bases and J gave up 7 bases, with 5 bases separating them. This CDR3 is 12 amino acids long. The CDR3 DNA reads as TGTGCCAGCAGCTCACTGAATTCACCCCTCCACTTT. Translation: CASSSLNSPLHF.

The rearrangement joins TRBV5-1 to TRBJ1-2; possibly TRBD1 for D (5 bases). V lost 4 bases, J lost 4 bases, and 17 bases lay in between. The CDR3 length is 15 residues. Germline V gene data show CDR1 as SGHRS and CDR2 as YFSETQ. The CDR3 nucleotides are TGCGCCAGCAGCCCGGGGTCCGGGGGGTCCTATGGCTACACCTTC. This codes for CASSPGSGGSYGYTF. The entire variable domain, with the rest obtained from reference TRBV5-1 and TRBJ1-2, is as follows: KAGVTQTPRYLIKTRGQQVTLSCSPISGHRSVSWYQQTPGQGLQFLFEYFSETQRNKGNFPGRFSGRQFSNSRSEMNVSTLELGDSALYLCASSPGSGGSYGYTFGSGTRLTVV.

This chain connects TRBV19 to TRBJ1-1, with 7 nucleotides matching TRBD1. Germline V gene lookup returns CDR1 LNHDA and CDR2 SQIVND (reference sequence). The CDR3 is made up of 14 amino acids. V dropped 3 bases and J dropped 3; count of bases not matched to a gene: 4. Written as DNA, the CDR3 is TGTGCCAGTAGTATGGGGGGACAGCACACTGAAGCTTTCTTT. This gives the protein CASSMGGQHTEAFF.

The chain links TRBV2 to TRBJ2-5, with TRBD2 matching over 7 bases. CDR1 is SNHLY, CDR2 FYNNEI, per germline. The V gene end was trimmed by 7 bases and the J gene end by 2 bases; junction bases not matched to a gene: 4. This CDR3 comprises 13 residues. CDR3 protein: CASKREPQETQYF. CDR3 coding DNA: TGTGCCAGCAAGCGGGAACCACAAGAGACCCAGTACTTC.